These T cell receptor beta chains were read from a single sample in a study of identical twins. Via MiXCR, TCRdb re-called the 5' RACE reads, giving one row per CDR3 protein. The table has 250,000 or so distinct CDR3 sequences, 7% to 8.5% seen once. These data were likewise used in another study, on yellow fever vaccine responses in identical twins.

Material for sequencing was CD8+ T cells sorted from blood. The origin of the receptors is a woman between 18 and 30 years old in good health. Both conserved end residues are part of each CDR3. The D gene is left open where the match is weak. Only part of the rows carry a size: once, few, many, or a class if the clone is expanded.

cdr3_aa: CASSPGLASDTQYF
cdr3_nt: TGTGCCAGCAGCCCCGGACTAGCTTCAGATACGCAGTATTTT
clone_size: .
v_call: TRBV9
j_call: TRBJ2-3
d_call: TRBD2

cdr3_aa: CASTPGTGAGGEQYF
cdr3_nt: TGCGCCAGCACCCCCGGGACGGGGGCAGGCGGTGAGCAGTACTTC
clone_size: .
v_call: TRBV5-1
j_call: TRBJ2-7
d_call: .

cdr3_aa: CASSPSGTSRDEQFF
cdr3_nt: TGTGCCAGCAGCCCTAGCGGGACCTCTCGGGATGAGCAGTTCTTC
clone_size: many
v_call: TRBV7-9
j_call: TRBJ2-1
d_call: TRBD2

cdr3_aa: CASSQEGGVPGYTF
cdr3_nt: TGCGCCAGCAGCCAAGAGGGGGGAGTCCCTGGCTACACCTTC
clone_size: few
v_call: TRBV4-1
j_call: TRBJ1-2
d_call: .

cdr3_aa: CAISESDLGNQYF
cdr3_nt: TGTGCCATCAGTGAGTCCGATTTGGGGAACCAGTACTTC
clone_size: few
v_call: TRBV10-3
j_call: TRBJ2-5
d_call: .

cdr3_aa: CASSLRAGGNEQFF
cdr3_nt: TGTGCCAGCAGTTTAAGGGCAGGGGGCAATGAGCAGTTCTTC
clone_size: few
v_call: TRBV28
j_call: TRBJ2-1
d_call: TRBD1

cdr3_aa: CSAKQADEQYF
cdr3_nt: TGCAGTGCTAAACAGGCCGACGAGCAGTACTTC
clone_size: .
v_call: TRBV20-1
j_call: TRBJ2-7
d_call: .

cdr3_aa: CASSSPREWGYNEQFF
cdr3_nt: TGTGCCAGCAGTTCCCCGCGGGAGTGGGGGTACAATGAGCAGTTCTTC
clone_size: few
v_call: TRBV28
j_call: TRBJ2-1
d_call: TRBD2

cdr3_aa: CSAPPPGLDYNEQFF
cdr3_nt: TGCAGTGCTCCTCCCCCGGGGCTAGACTACAATGAGCAGTTCTTC
clone_size: few
v_call: TRBV20-1
j_call: TRBJ2-1
d_call: .

cdr3_aa: CASSPTGAGGGPNTGELFF
cdr3_nt: TGTGCCAGCAGCCCCACAGGGGCGGGGGGTGGACCGAACACCGGGGAGCTGTTTTTT
clone_size: .
v_call: TRBV7-6
j_call: TRBJ2-2
d_call: .

cdr3_aa: CASSSQGTSYEQYF
cdr3_nt: TGTGCCAGCAGCTCCCAGGGGACCTCCTACGAGCAGTACTTC
clone_size: .
v_call: TRBV9
j_call: TRBJ2-7
d_call: .

cdr3_aa: CASSSPRQGAGEQYF
cdr3_nt: TGTGCCAGCAGTTCCCCCAGACAGGGGGCAGGGGAGCAGTACTTC
clone_size: few
v_call: TRBV28
j_call: TRBJ2-7
d_call: TRBD1

cdr3_aa: CSVLAGGTQYF
cdr3_nt: TGCAGCGTCCTCGCGGGGGGTACGCAGTATTTT
clone_size: many
v_call: TRBV29-1
j_call: TRBJ2-3
d_call: TRBD2

cdr3_aa: CASSEEGSGYEQYF
cdr3_nt: TGTGCCAGCAGTGAGGAGGGTTCGGGCTACGAGCAGTACTTC
clone_size: .
v_call: TRBV2
j_call: TRBJ2-7
d_call: .

cdr3_aa: CSVEASDRYEQYF
cdr3_nt: TGCAGCGTTGAGGCTAGCGATAGGTACGAGCAGTACTTC
clone_size: few
v_call: TRBV29-1
j_call: TRBJ2-7
d_call: .

cdr3_aa: CASSRDRGWGNTIYF
cdr3_nt: TGCGCCAGCAGCCGGGACAGGGGGTGGGGAAACACCATATATTTT
clone_size: many
v_call: TRBV4-1
j_call: TRBJ1-3
d_call: TRBD1

cdr3_aa: CASSQEVGSYEQYF
cdr3_nt: TGCGCCAGCAGCCAAGAAGTCGGCAGCTACGAGCAGTACTTC
clone_size: few
v_call: TRBV4-1
j_call: TRBJ2-7
d_call: .

cdr3_aa: CASSSGTGAHNEQFF
cdr3_nt: TGTGCCAGCAGTTCGGGTACAGGGGCCCACAATGAGCAGTTCTTC
clone_size: .
v_call: TRBV27
j_call: TRBJ2-1
d_call: TRBD1

cdr3_aa: CSAFGQYPSYEQYF
cdr3_nt: TGCAGTGCTTTCGGACAGTATCCTTCCTACGAGCAGTACTTC
clone_size: many
v_call: TRBV20-1
j_call: TRBJ2-7
d_call: .

cdr3_aa: CASSPTGTGFHEQYF
cdr3_nt: TGTGCCAGCAGTCCAACCGGGACAGGGTTCCACGAGCAGTACTTC
clone_size: few
v_call: TRBV6-2/TRBV6-3
j_call: TRBJ2-7
d_call: TRBD1

cdr3_aa: CATSRDTGRNEQFF
cdr3_nt: TGTGCCACCAGCAGAGATACGGGTCGGAATGAGCAGTTCTTC
clone_size: many
v_call: TRBV15
j_call: TRBJ2-1
d_call: .

cdr3_aa: CASSLGIIAGPYNEQFF
cdr3_nt: TGTGCCAGCAGCTTGGGTATTATAGCGGGCCCATACAATGAGCAGTTCTTC
clone_size: few
v_call: TRBV5-8
j_call: TRBJ2-1
d_call: TRBD2

cdr3_aa: CATEGPMDEQFF
cdr3_nt: TGTGCCACCGAGGGACCGATGGATGAGCAGTTCTTC
clone_size: many
v_call: TRBV24-1
j_call: TRBJ2-1
d_call: .

cdr3_aa: CASLPGVGTKHIEQFF
cdr3_nt: TGCGCCAGCCTACCGGGAGTAGGGACTAAACACATCGAGCAGTTCTTC
clone_size: many
v_call: TRBV5-1
j_call: TRBJ2-1
d_call: TRBD2

cdr3_aa: CASSQDKGAFF
cdr3_nt: TGTGCCAGCAGCCAAGATAAGGGGGCTTTCTTT
clone_size: many
v_call: TRBV4-2
j_call: TRBJ1-1
d_call: .

cdr3_aa: CSARTNNEQFF
cdr3_nt: TGCAGTGCTAGGACCAACAATGAGCAGTTCTTC
clone_size: few
v_call: TRBV20-1
j_call: TRBJ2-1
d_call: .

cdr3_aa: CASSSPGLAGYEQYF
cdr3_nt: TGTGCCAGCAGTTCACCGGGACTAGCGGGATACGAGCAGTACTTC
clone_size: many
v_call: TRBV28
j_call: TRBJ2-7
d_call: TRBD2

cdr3_aa: CASSLVGTLNQPQHF
cdr3_nt: TGTGCCAGCAGCTTAGTCGGGACACTCAATCAGCCCCAGCATTTT
clone_size: many
v_call: TRBV5-8
j_call: TRBJ1-5
d_call: .

cdr3_aa: CASSLLALNTGELFF
cdr3_nt: TGTGCCAGCAGTTTATTAGCATTGAACACCGGGGAGCTGTTTTTT
clone_size: .
v_call: TRBV12-3/TRBV12-4
j_call: TRBJ2-2
d_call: .

cdr3_aa: CSAETGFFGNQPQHF
cdr3_nt: TGCAGTGCCGAGACAGGATTCTTTGGCAATCAGCCCCAGCATTTT
clone_size: .
v_call: TRBV20-1
j_call: TRBJ1-5
d_call: .

cdr3_aa: CASSYRTSGDEQFF
cdr3_nt: TGTGCCAGCAGCTACCGGACTAGCGGGGATGAGCAGTTCTTC
clone_size: few
v_call: TRBV7-8
j_call: TRBJ2-1
d_call: TRBD2

cdr3_aa: CASSLVLAKNTGELFF
cdr3_nt: TGTGCCAGCAGCTTAGTGCTAGCCAAGAACACCGGGGAGCTGTTTTTT
clone_size: many
v_call: TRBV7-9
j_call: TRBJ2-2
d_call: .

cdr3_aa: CASSQGDRGFEQFF
cdr3_nt: TGCGCCAGCAGCCAGGGGGACAGGGGGTTTGAGCAGTTCTTC
clone_size: few
v_call: TRBV4-1
j_call: TRBJ2-1
d_call: TRBD1